This T cell receptor (beta chain) was sequenced in a study of blood T cell repertoires in COVID-19. Background on the study: Researchers got acute and convalescent COVID-19 samples from the United States, Italy and Spain. Sources were T cells, B-cell-depleted T cells, or PBMCs; the material itself was cDNA or gDNA.

Authors' methods: For nucleated cells, counts were estimated from reference gene primer amplification. Libraries were prepared by immunoSEQ multiplex PCR; TCRdb keeps only in-frame clonotypes and omits some of them. The DNA was the basis for D and trimming; V, J and clone size are from that table. The data contain fewer than 100,000 clones, 70% to 80% of them singletons. CDR3 length: 15 residues. The V gene's germline CDR1 is SQVTM and CDR2 ANQGSEA. J gave up 4 bases and V 6 bases, and 11 bases lay outside the gene matches. This receptor was taken from a human donor in a cohort sampled during active COVID-19. Source material: peripheral blood. This chain joins TRBV29-1 and TRBJ1-1, with TRBD1 identical over 10 bases. CDR3 bases: TGCAGCGTGACCCCCGGGACAGGGGAGGTCACTGAAGCTTTCTTT. This sequence encodes CSVTPGTGEVTEAFF.